This TCR beta chain was retrieved from a study of blood T cells in healthy people across ages (dated by TCRdb to between 2014 and 2017). Turning to the overall study: In model experiments, roughly one uniquely barcoded TCR beta cDNA molecule per two T cells was captured by template switching. The donors were divided into four age groups: young (average about 15 years), middle-aged (over 35), aged (approximately 62) and long-lived (roughly 82). To avoid experimental bias, donors of different ages were randomly spread across the sequencing lanes. Using the same blood draw, the study looked at two additional independent replicas of 1 million unique cDNA reads for two donors, one aged 18 to 30 and the other aged 80 or older. The study measured age-related changes in TCR beta repertoire diversity using deep sequencing normalized with unique cDNA molecular identifiers. General findings and caveats noted by the study authors: Total diversity estimates from one million sequenced T cells were considered lower bounds and underestimates. Because donor CMV infection status was unknown, age-related changes in expanded clonotypes were potentially confounded. As age increased, observed TCR beta diversity per million T cells dropped in a roughly linear way, and a significant reduction was already evident by age 40. Bulk unsorted PBMC profiling prevented conclusive comparison of naive and antigen-experienced compartments. There was a strong correlation between observed TCR beta diversity and the percentage of naive T cells measured by flow cytometry. The long-lived group showed more naive CD4+ T cells, fewer expanded clones and increased TCR diversity than the aged group, suggesting age selection.

With respect to this clonotype: No antigen is known for it. The record has no base qualities; no much larger clone is one base away.

The library was produced with 5' RACE. The run used an Illumina HiSeq 2500. A second about 6 to 11 cycle PCR used a sample-barcoded 5' primer and a J-beta primer mix. A unique molecular identifier was introduced onto each TCR beta cDNA molecule by a template-switch 5' adaptor carrying 12 random nucleotides. Each sample yielded at least 3 million CDR3-containing paired-end reads. All of the RNA was converted into first-strand cDNA using the Mint cDNA synthesis kit, with a TRBC-specific oligonucleotide serving as the primer. Following uracil-DNA glycosylase treatment, a first 18-cycle PCR with universal primers M1SS and BC2_uni_R was performed on all cDNA. As for the original processing: Each sample was normalized by randomly selecting 1 million high-quality reads, each carrying a distinct molecular identifier. Reads sharing molecular identifiers were discarded rather than binned into consensus sequences. MiTCR, set to a Q25 quality threshold and the strictest error-elimination algorithm, was used for CDR3 identification, clonotype clustering and error correction. A nonparametric unseen species model with Euler transformation was used to estimate lower-bound total TCR beta diversity. Through fastp at Q25 and MiXCR, TCRdb rebuilt clones from the public reads, retaining in-frame beta chains. Rows are combined by CDR3 protein, so each entry shows the most common genes and DNA. For this entry, the V and J calls and clone size follow TCRdb and not the study's own pipeline. The sample table holds some 920,000 distinct CDR3 sequences, of which just over 50% were seen once. The ten largest make up roughly 23% of the sample.

V lost 5 bases and J lost 2 bases; the stretch between them is 10 bases long. Taken from cysteine to phenylalanine, the CDR3 has 15 residues. Solely the CDR3 DNA is kept, with 45 bases framed from the first base. Systemically healthy Caucasian individuals from Russia, 39 in total and aged about 6 to 100 years, were included as donors. Each donor gave ten milliliters of peripheral blood, drawn into EDTA-treated Vacutainer tubes. Ficoll-Paque density-gradient centrifugation was used to isolate PBMCs, with at least 6.5 million per sample. Total RNA, at least 5 micrograms per sample, was extracted from PBMCs with Trizol reagent. Naive CD45RAhigh/CD27high T cell percentages were measured by flow cytometry on a PBMC aliquot from every donor.

The TCR comes from an older woman in good health. The sequence links TRBV12-3 or TRBV12-4 to TRBJ2-6; the D gene identity is not certain. Sequenced sample: blood. The CDR3: CASSPPLAGANVLTF. The DNA reads as follows: TGTGCCAGCAGTCCACCCCTCGCTGGGGCCAACGTCCTGACTTTC.